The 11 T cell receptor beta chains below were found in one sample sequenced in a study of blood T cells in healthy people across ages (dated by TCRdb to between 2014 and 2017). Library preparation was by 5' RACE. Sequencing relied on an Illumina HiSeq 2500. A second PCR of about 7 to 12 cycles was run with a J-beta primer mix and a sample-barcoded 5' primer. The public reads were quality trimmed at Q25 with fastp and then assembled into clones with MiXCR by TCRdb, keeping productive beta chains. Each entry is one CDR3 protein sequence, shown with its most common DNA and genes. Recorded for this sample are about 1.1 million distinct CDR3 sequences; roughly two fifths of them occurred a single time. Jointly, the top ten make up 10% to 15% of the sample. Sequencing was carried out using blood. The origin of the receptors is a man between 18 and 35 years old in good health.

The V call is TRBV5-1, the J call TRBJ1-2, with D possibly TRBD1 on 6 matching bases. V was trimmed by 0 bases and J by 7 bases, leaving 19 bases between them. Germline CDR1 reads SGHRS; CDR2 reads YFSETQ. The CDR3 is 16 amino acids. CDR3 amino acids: CASSLAAPGVLSGYTF. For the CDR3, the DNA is TGCGCCAGCAGCTTGGCGGCCCCAGGGGTCCTGAGTGGCTACACCTTC. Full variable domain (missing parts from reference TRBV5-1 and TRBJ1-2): KAGVTQTPRYLIKTRGQQVTLSCSPISGHRSVSWYQQTPGQGLQFLFEYFSETQRNKGNFPGRFSGRQFSNSRSEMNVSTLELGDSALYLCASSLAAPGVLSGYTFGSGTRLTVV.

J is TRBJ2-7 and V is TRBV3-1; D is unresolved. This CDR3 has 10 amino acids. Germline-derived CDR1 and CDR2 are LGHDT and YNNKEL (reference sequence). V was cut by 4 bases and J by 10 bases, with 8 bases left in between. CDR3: CASSRSTQYF. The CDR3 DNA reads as TGTGCCAGCAGCCGATCAACCCAGTACTTC.

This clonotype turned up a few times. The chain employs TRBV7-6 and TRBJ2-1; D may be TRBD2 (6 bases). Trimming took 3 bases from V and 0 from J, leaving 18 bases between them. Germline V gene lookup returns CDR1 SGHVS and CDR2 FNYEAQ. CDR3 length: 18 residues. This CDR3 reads CASSLIILGGSSYNEQFF. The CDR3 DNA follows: TGTGCCAGCAGCTTGATTATTTTAGGAGGGAGCTCCTACAATGAGCAGTTCTTC.

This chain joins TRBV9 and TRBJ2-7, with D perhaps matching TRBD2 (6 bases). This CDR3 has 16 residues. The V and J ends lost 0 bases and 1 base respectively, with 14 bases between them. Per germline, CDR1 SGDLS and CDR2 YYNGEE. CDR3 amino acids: CASSVGDWSSSYEQYF. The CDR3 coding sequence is TGTGCCAGCAGCGTAGGGGACTGGTCCTCATCCTACGAGCAGTACTTC. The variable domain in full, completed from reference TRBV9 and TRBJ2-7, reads DSGVTQTPKHLITATGQRVTLRCSPRSGDLSVYWYQQSLDQGLQFLIQYYNGEERAKGNILERFSAQQFPDLHSELNLSSLELGDSALYFCASSVGDWSSSYEQYFGPGTRLTVT.

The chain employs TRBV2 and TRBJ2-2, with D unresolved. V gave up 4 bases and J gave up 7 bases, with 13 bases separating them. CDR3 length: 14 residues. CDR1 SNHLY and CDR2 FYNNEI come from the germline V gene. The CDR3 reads CASSVTRYSGELFF. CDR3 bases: TGTGCCAGCAGTGTTACTCGCTACAGCGGGGAGCTGTTTTTT.

The CDR3 is CASSPGQVFVPHEQYF. CDR3 DNA sequence: TGTGCCAGCAGTCCGGGACAGGTGTTTGTCCCTCACGAGCAGTACTTC. This chain connects TRBV6-6 to TRBJ2-5, with 8 bases fitting TRBD1. The tail of the sequence fits TRBJ2-7 better, so the J call may be wrong. Germline CDR1 reads MNHNY; CDR2 reads SVGAGI (reference sequence). The CDR3 has 16 amino acids.

CDR3 protein: CASSLGSGLPEFNEQFF. In DNA, the CDR3 is TGTGCCAGCAGCTTAGGGTCGGGGCTCCCGGAGTTCAATGAGCAGTTCTTC. This sequence joins TRBV7-2 and TRBJ2-1, with D perhaps being TRBD1 or TRBD2 (5 bases each). V was shortened by 1 base and J by 6 bases, with 19 bases between the two germline ends. This CDR3 has 17 amino acids. Germline V gene sequence: CDR1 SGHTA, CDR2 FQGNSA. Supplemented by reference TRBV7-2 and TRBJ2-1, the full variable domain reads GAGVSQSPSNKVTEKGKDVELRCDPISGHTALYWYRQSLGQGLEFLIYFQGNSAPDKSGLPSDRFSAERTGGSVSTLTIQRTQQEDSAVYLCASSLGSGLPEFNEQFFGPGTRLTVL.

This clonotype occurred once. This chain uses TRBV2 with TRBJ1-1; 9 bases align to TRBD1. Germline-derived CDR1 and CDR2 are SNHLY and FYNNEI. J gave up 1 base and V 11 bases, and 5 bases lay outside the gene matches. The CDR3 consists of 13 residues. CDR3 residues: CAGQGKGNTEAFF. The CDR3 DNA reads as TGTGCCGGACAGGGGAAGGGGAACACTGAAGCTTTCTTT.

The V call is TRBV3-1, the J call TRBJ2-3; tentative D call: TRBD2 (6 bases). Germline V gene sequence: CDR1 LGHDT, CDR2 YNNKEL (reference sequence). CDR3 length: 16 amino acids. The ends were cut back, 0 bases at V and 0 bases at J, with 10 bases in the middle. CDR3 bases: TGTGCCAGCAGCCAAGATATAGCGGTGAGCACAGATACGCAGTATTTT. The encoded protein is CASSQDIAVSTDTQYF.

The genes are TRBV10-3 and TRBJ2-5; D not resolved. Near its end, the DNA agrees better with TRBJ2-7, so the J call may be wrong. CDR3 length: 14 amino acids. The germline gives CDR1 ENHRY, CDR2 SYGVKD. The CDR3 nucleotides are TGTGTCACTCAGGCCAACTCCCGTGGTTGCGAGCAGTACTTC. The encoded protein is CVTQANSRGCEQYF.

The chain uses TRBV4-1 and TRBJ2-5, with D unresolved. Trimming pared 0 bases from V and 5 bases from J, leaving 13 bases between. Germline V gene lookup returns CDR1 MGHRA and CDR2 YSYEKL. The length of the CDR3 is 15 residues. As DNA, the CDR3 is TGCGCCAGCAGCCAAGAAAGTGGTCCTCGGGAGACCCAGTACTTC. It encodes CASSQESGPRETQYF.